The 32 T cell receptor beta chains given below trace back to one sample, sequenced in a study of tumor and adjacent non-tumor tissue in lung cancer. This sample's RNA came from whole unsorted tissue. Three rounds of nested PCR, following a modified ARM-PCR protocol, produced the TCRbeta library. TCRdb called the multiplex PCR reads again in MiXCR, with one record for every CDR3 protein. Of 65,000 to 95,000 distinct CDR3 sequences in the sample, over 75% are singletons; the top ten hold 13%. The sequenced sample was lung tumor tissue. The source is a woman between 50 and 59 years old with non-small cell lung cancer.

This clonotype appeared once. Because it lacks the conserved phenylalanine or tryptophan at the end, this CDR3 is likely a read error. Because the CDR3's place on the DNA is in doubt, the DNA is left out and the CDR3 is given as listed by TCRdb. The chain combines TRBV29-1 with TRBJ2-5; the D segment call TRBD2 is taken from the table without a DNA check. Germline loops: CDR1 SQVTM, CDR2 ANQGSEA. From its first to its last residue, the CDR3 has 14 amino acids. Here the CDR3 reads CSTRGLVTQETHYL.

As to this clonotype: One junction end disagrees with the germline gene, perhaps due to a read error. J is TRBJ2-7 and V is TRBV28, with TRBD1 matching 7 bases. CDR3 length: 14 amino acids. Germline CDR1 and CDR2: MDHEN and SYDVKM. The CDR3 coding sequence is TGTGCCAGCAATCACAACAGGGGCTCCTACGAACAGTACTTC. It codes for CASNHNRGSYEQYF. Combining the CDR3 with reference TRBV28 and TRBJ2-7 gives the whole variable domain DVKVTQSSRYLVKRTGEKVFLECVQDMDHENMFWYRQDPGLGLRLIYFSYDVKMKEKGDIPEGYSVSREKKERFSLILESASTNQTSMYLCASNHNRGSYEQYFGPGTRLTVT.

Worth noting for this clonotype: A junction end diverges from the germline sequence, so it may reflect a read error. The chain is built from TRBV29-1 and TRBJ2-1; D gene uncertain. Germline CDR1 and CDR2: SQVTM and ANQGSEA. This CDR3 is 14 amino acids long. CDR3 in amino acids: CRAKQVYSDNEHFF. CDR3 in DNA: TGCCGCGCTAAACAAGTCTACTCCGACAATGAGCACTTCTTC.

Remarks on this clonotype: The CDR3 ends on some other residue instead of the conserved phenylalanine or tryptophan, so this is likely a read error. CDR3 loop: CASRTTGAGADVLTL. CDR3 DNA sequence: TGTGCCAGCAGGACAACAGGGGCTGGGGCCGACGTCCTGACTTTG. V gene TRBV28 combines with J gene TRBJ2-6; 7 bases match TRBD1. Germline V gene data show CDR1 as MDHEN and CDR2 as SYDVKM. There are 15 residues in the CDR3.

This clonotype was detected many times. The CDR3 spells CATSDVRSDTQYF. The CDR3 DNA sequence: TGTGCCACCAGTGACGTAAGGTCAGATACGCAGTATTTT. The chain uses TRBV24-1 and TRBJ2-3, with D unresolved. The CDR3 is 13 amino acids. Germline V CDR1 and CDR2: KGHDR, SFDVKD. The ends were cut back, 4 bases at V and 4 bases at J, with 8 bases in the middle.

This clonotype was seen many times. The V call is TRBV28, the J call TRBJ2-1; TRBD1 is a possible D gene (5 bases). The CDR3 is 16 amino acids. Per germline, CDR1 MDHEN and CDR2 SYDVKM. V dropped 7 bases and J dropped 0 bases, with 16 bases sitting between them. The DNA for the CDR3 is TGTGCCAGCACCGACAGCCCTCTTAGCTCCTACAATGAGCAGTTCTTC. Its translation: CASTDSPLSSYNEQFF. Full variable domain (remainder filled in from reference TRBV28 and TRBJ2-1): DVKVTQSSRYLVKRTGEKVFLECVQDMDHENMFWYRQDPGLGLRLIYFSYDVKMKEKGDIPEGYSVSREKKERFSLILESASTNQTSMYLCASTDSPLSSYNEQFFGPGTRLTVL.

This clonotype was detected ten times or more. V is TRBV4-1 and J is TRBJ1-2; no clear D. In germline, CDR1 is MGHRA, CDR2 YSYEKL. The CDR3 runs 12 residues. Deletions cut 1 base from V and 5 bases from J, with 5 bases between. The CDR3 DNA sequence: TGCGCCAGCAGCCAAGCCGGGTATGGCTACACCTTC. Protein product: CASSQAGYGYTF.

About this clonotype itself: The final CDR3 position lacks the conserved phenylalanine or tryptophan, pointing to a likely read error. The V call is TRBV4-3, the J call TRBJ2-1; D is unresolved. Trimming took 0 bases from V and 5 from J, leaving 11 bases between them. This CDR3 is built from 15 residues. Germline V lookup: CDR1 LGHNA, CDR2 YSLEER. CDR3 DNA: TGCGCCAGCAGCCAAGAGCTAATCATCAACAATGAGCAGTTCCTC. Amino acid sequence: CASSQELIINNEQFL.

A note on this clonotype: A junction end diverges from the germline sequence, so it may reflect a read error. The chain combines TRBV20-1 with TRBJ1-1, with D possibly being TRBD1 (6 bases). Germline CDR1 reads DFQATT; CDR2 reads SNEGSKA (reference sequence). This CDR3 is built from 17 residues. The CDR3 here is CSARDPGQGSMNTEAYF. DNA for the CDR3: TGCAGTGCTAGAGATCCTGGGCAGGGGAGCATGAACACTGAAGCTTACTTT.

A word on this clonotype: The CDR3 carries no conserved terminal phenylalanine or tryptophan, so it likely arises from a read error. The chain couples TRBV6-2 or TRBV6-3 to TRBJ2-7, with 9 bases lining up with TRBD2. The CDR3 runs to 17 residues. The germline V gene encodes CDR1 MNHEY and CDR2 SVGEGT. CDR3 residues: CAISFAGGRASIQEQYS. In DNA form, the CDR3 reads TGTGCCATCAGTTTTGCAGGCGGGAGGGCCTCTATCCAAGAGCAGTACTCC.

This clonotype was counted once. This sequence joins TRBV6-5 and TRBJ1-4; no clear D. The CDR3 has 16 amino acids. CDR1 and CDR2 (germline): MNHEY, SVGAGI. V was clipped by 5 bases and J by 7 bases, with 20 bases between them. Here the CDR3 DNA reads TGTGCCAGCAGTCTTCTCGGCACACGGGATCTTGAAAAACTGTTTTTT. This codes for CASSLLGTRDLEKLFF.

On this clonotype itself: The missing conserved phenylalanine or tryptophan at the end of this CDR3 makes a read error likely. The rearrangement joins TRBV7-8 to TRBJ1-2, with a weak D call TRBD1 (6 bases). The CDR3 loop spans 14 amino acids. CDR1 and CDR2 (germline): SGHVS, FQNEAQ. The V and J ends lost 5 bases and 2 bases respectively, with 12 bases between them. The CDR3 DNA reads TGTGCCAGCAGCGGAGTACAGGGAAACTATGGCTACACCCTC. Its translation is CASSGVQGNYGYTL.

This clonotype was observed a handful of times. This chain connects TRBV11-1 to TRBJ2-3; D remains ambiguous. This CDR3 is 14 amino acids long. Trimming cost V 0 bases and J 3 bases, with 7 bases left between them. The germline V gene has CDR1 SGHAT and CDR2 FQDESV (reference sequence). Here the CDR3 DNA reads TGTGCCAGCAGCTTAGCGACCGGGACAGATACGCAGTATTTT. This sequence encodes CASSLATGTDTQYF.

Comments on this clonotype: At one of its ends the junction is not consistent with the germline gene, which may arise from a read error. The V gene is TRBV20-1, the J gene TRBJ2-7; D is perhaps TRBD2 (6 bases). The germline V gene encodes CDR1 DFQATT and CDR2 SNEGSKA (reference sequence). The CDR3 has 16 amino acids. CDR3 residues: CCALSVLGGPSYEQYF. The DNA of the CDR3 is TGCTGTGCTCTGTCGGTGCTCGGAGGGCCGTCCTATGAGCAGTATTTC.

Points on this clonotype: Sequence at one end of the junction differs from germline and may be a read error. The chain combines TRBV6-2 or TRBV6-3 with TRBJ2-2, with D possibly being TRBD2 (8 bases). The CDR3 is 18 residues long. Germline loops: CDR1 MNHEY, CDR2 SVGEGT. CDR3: CATSYSSQGLVSTGVLFF. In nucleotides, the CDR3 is TGTGCCACCAGTTACTCCTCCCAGGGACTAGTTAGCACAGGGGTACTGTTTTTT.

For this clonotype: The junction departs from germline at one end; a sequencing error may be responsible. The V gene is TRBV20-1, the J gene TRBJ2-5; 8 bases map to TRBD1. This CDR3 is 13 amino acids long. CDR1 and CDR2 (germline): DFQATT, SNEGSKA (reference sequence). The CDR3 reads CSARQGAIEAQYF. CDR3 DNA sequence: TGCAGTGCTAGACAGGGGGCGATAGAGGCCCAGTACTTC.

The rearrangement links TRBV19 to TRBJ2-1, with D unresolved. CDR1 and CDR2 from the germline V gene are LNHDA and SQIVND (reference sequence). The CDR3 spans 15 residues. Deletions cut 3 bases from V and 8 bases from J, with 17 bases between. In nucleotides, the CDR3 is TGTGCCAGTAGTATGGCAGGACCCCGGGTGCATGAGCAGTTCTTC. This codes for CASSMAGPRVHEQFF.

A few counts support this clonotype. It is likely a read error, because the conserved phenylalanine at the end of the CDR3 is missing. The CDR3 protein is CASSLESGLAGVDEQFL. CDR3 coding DNA: TGTGCCAGCAGCTTAGAGTCGGGACTAGCGGGAGTTGATGAGCAGTTCCTC. The chain has TRBV11-2 and TRBJ2-1, with TRBD2 matching 14 bases. CDR1 is SGHAT and CDR2 is FQNNGV in the germline V gene. Trimming cost V 0 bases and J 8 bases; bases outside gene matches: 6. The CDR3 runs 17 residues.

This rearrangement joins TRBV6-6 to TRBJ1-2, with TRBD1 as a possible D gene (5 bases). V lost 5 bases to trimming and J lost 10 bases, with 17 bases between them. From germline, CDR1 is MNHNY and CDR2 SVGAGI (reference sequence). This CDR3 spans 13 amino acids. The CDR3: CASSPRDGHVYTF. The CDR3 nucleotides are TGTGCCAGCAGTCCCCGGGACGGCCATGTCTACACCTTC.

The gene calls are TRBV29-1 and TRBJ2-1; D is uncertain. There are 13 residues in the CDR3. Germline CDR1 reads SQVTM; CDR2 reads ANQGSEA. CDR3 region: CRVNRKGDNEQFF. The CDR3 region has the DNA TGCAGAGTTAATAGGAAGGGCGACAATGAGCAGTTCTTC.

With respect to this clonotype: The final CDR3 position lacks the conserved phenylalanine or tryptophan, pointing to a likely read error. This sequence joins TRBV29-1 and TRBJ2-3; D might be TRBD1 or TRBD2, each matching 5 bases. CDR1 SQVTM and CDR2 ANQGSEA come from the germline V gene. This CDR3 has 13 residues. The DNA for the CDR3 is TGTAGCGTTGTGAGGGGTCTCACAGATGCGCAGTATCTT. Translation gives CSVVRGLTDAQYL.

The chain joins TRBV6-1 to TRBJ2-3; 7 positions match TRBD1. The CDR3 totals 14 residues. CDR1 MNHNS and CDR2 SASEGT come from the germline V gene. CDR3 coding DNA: TGTGCGGGCAGTCTGGACAGGTCCTCAGATACGCAGTATTTT. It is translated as CAGSLDRSSDTQYF.

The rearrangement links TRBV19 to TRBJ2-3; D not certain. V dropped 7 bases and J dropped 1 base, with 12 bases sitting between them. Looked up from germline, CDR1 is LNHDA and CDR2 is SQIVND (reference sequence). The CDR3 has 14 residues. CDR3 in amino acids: CASMPGAGTDTQYF. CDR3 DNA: TGTGCCAGTATGCCGGGCGCCGGCACAGATACGCAGTATTTT.

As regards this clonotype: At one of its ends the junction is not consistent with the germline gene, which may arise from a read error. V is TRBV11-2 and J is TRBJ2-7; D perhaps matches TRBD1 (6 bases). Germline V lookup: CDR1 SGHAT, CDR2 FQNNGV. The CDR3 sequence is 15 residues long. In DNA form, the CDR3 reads TGTGCCAGCAATTTAGAGACCGGGACACCCTACGAGCAGTACTTT. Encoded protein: CASNLETGTPYEQYF.

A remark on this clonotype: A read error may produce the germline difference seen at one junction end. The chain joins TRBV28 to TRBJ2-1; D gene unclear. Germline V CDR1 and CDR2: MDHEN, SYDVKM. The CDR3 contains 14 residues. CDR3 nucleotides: TGTGCCAACAGTGAGGCCAACCTGTGCCATGAGCAGTTCTTC. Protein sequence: CANSEANLCHEQFF.

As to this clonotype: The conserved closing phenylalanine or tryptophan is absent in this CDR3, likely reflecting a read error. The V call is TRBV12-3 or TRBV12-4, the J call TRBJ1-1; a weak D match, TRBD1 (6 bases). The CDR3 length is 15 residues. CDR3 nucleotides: TGTTCCAGCAGTTTGGGCAGGGGCGTGAACACTGAAGCTTTCTTG. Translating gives CSSSLGRGVNTEAFL.

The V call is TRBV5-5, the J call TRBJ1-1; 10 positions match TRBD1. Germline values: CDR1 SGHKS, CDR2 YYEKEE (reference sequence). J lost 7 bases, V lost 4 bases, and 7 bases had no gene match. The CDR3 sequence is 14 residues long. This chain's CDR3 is CASSGRDRGVEAFF. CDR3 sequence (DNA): TGTGCCAGCAGCGGAAGGGACAGGGGAGTTGAAGCTTTCTTT.

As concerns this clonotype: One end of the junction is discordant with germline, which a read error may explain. CDR3 sequence (DNA): TGTGTCAGCAGTCCGCCCCCCACAGGGGTCGAGACCTACAATGAGCAGTTCTTC. Translation gives CVSSPPPTGVETYNEQFF. This chain uses TRBV12-3 or TRBV12-4 with TRBJ2-1; 7 nucleotides align to TRBD1. The CDR3 contains 18 residues.

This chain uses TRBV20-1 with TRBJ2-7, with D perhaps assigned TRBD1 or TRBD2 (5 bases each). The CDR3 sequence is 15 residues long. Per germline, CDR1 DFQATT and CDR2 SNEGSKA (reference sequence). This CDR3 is CNDGGLRDASPEQYF. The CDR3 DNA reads TGCAATGATGGAGGTCTCCGGGACGCCTCCCCCGAGCAGTACTTC.

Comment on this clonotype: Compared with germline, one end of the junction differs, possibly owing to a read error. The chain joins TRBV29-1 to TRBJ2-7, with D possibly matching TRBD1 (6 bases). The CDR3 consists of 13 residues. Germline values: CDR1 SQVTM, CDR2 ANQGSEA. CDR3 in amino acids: CSPRGRGPYEQYF. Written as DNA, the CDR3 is TGCAGCCCCCGTGGCAGGGGTCCCTATGAGCAGTACTTC.

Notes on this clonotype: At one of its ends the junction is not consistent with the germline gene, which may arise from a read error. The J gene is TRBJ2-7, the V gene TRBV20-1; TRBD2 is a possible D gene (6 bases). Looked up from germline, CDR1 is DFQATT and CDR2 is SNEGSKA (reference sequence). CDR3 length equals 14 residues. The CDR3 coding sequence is TGCATTGCTACCCTAGCGAGAAGCTCCTACGAGCAGTACTTC. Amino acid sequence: CIATLARSSYEQYF.

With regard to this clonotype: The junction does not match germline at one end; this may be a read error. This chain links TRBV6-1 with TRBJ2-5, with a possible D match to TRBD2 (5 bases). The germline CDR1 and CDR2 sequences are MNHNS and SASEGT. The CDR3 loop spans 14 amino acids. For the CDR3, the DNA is TGTGTCAGCAGTGTTCCCGGGAAGCAAGAGACCCAGTACTTC. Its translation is CVSSVPGKQETQYF.